Described below is a single TCR beta chain sequence and its context. No antigen is known for it. The entry originates in a study of early T cells in non-severe SARS-CoV-2 infection. Study information: Unsorted whole blood bulk RNA was sequenced, with unpaired chains. Study-wide results and limits: Clonotype matching in VDJdb favored anti-spike CD8 responses and did not capture private and CD4 specificities.

Attachment of unique molecular identifiers was made to individual cDNA molecules. TCRdb reprocessed the 5' RACE reads with MiXCR, giving one entry per CDR3 protein. Of under 90,000 distinct CDR3 sequences listed, less than 15% are singletons. The germline CDR1 and CDR2 sequences are MRHNA and SNTAGT. The ends were cut back, 4 bases at V and 0 bases at J, with 12 bases in the middle. The CDR3 is 15 amino acids. Sequenced material: whole blood. The rearrangement links TRBV6-4 to TRBJ1-2; D is perhaps TRBD1 (5 bases). The origin of this receptor is an adult who was a healthcare worker with PCR-confirmed SARS-CoV-2 infection or an uninfected control (not recorded which). This chain's CDR3 is CASSVNAGSNYGYTF. CDR3 coding DNA: TGTGCCAGCAGTGTAAACGCAGGGTCTAACTATGGCTACACCTTC.